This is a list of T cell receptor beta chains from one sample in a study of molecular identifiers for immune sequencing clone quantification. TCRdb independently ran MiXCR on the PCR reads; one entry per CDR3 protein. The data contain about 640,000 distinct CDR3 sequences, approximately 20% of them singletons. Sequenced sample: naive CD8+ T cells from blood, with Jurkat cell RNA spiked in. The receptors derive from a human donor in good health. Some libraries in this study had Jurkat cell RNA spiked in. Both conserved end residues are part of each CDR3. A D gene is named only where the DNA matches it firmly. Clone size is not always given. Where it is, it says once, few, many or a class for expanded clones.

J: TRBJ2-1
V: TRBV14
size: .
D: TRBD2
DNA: TGTGCCAGCAGCCATCTAGCGGGAGAGTCTCGTGGGAATGAGCAGTTCTTC
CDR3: CASSHLAGESRGNEQFF

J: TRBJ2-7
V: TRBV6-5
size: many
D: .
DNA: TGTGCCAGCAGTTACGGAGACAGCTCCTACGAGCAGTACTTC
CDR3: CASSYGDSSYEQYF

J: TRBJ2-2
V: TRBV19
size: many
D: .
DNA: TGTGCCAGTACCACAGCCCCACAGGGAAGGGAGCTGTTTTTT
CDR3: CASTTAPQGRELFF

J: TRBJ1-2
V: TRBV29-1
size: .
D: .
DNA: TGCAGCGTTGTCCCTTTAGAATATGGCTACACCTTC
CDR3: CSVVPLEYGYTF

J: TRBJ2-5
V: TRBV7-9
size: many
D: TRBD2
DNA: TGTGCCAGCAGCTCCTCACTAGCGGAAGAGACCCAGTACTTC
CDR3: CASSSSLAEETQYF

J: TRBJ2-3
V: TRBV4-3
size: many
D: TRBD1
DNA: TGCGCCAGCAGCCAAGCTAACCGGGACAGTGAGGGTACGCAGTATTTT
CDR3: CASSQANRDSEGTQYF

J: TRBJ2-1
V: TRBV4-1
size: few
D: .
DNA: TGCGCCAGCAGCCAAACCTCCCTCTACAATGAGCAGTTCTTC
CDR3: CASSQTSLYNEQFF

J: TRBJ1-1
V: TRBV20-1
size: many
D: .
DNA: TGCAGTGCTAGAGATCCGGGGTGGGCAGGGAACACTGAAGCTTTCTTT
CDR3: CSARDPGWAGNTEAFF

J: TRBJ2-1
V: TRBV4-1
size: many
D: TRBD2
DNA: TGCGCCAGCAGCCAGGGCCTAGCGGTTTCCGACAATGAGCAGTTCTTC
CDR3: CASSQGLAVSDNEQFF

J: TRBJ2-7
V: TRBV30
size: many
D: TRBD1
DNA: TGTGCCTGGAGGGACTCGAGGACAGGGATATCCTACGAGCAGTACTTC
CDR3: CAWRDSRTGISYEQYF

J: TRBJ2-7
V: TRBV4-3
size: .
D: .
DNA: TGCGCCAGCAGCCAAGATTTCACTACTTCTCCATGCGAGCAGTACTTC
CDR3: CASSQDFTTSPCEQYF

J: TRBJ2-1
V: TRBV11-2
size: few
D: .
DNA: TGTGCCAGCAGCTTAGGGGTCCTAGTCGAAGAGCAGTTCTTC
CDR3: CASSLGVLVEEQFF

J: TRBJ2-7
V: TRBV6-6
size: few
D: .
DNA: TGTGCCAGCAGCCCCACGGGACGTCTGGGACTGAGCTACGAGCAGTACTTC
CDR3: CASSPTGRLGLSYEQYF

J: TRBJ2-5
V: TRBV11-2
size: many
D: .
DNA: TGTGCCAGCAGGACTACTCACGAGACCCAGTACTTC
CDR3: CASRTTHETQYF

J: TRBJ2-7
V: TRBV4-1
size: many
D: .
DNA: TGCGCCAGCAGCCAGTCGCAGCTAACCTACGAGCAGTACTTC
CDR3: CASSQSQLTYEQYF

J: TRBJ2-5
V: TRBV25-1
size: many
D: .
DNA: TGTGCCAGCAGTGACCTCACCGTTCGGACAGACCAAGAGACCCAGTACTTC
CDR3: CASSDLTVRTDQETQYF

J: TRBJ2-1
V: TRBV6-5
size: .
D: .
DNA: TGTGCCAGCAGTCCCCGGGAGAGCTCCTACGATGAGCAGTTCTTC
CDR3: CASSPRESSYDEQFF

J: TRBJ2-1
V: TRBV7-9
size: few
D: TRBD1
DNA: TGTGCCAGCAGCCATAACCGGGACAGGGTCATCCATGAGCAGTTCTTC
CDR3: CASSHNRDRVIHEQFF

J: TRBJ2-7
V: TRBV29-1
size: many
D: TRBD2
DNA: TGCAGCGTTGTTTGGACTAGCCACCTAAGCGGCTACGAGCAGTACTTC
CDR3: CSVVWTSHLSGYEQYF

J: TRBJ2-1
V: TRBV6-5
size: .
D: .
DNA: TGTGCCAGCAGCCGGGATCGGGGCATTAGCTCCTACAATGAGCAGTTCTTC
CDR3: CASSRDRGISSYNEQFF

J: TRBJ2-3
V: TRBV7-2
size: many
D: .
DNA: TGTGCCAGCAGCCCGAGCGTACGGGGTGGTACGCAGTATTTT
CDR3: CASSPSVRGGTQYF

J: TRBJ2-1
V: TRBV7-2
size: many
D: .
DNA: TGTGCCAGCAGCTTAAATTCCCATGAGCAGTTCTTC
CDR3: CASSLNSHEQFF

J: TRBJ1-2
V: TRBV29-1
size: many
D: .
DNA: TGCAGCGTTGCGGGGGGTCCCTCTAACTATGGCTACACCTTC
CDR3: CSVAGGPSNYGYTF

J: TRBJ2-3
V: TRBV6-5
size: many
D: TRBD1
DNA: TGTGCCAGCAGTTACGATGGGACAGGGAAGAGGGGGGATACGCAGTATTTT
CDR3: CASSYDGTGKRGDTQYF

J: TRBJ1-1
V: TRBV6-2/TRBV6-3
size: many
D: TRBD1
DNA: TGTGCCAGCACACAGGGGGTTGTGAACACTGAAGCTTTCTTT
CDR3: CASTQGVVNTEAFF

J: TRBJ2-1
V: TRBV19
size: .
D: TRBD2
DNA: TGTGCCAGTAGCAAAACTGGACTAGCGGGAAATGAGCAGTTCTTC
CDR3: CASSKTGLAGNEQFF

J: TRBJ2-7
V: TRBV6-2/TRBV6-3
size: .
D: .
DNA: TGTGCCAGCAGTTTTATCCCAGGGTCGCCCGAGCAGTACTTC
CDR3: CASSFIPGSPEQYF

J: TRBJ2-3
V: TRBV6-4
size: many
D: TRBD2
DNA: TGTGCCAGCAGTGTAGAAGCGGGAGGGCAGTTAGATACGCAGTATTTT
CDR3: CASSVEAGGQLDTQYF

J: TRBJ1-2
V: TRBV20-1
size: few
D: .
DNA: TGCAGTGCTAGAGATCCCAGAACCTCTAACTATGGCTACACCTTC
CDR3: CSARDPRTSNYGYTF

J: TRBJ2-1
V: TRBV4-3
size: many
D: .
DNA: TGCGCCAGCAGCCAAGATAGCACAGGCGTTTGGGAGCAGTTCTTC
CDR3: CASSQDSTGVWEQFF

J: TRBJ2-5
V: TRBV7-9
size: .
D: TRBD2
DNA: TGTGCCAGCAGCTTAGCCCGTACTAGCGGGCTGGCCCCCCAGTACTTC
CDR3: CASSLARTSGLAPQYF

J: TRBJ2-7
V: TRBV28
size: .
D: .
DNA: TGTGCCAGCAGTTGGGCCGTCCCCTACGAGCAGTACTTT
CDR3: CASSWAVPYEQYF

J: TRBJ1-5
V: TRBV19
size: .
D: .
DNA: TGTGCCACCATGACAGGTTCGGGTCAGCCCCAGCATTTT
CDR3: CATMTGSGQPQHF

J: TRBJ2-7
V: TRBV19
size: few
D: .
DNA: TGTGCCAGTAGTCTTCGGGACTTTGGGGGCTACGAGCAGTACTTC
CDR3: CASSLRDFGGYEQYF

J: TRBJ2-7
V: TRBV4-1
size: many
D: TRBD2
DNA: TGCGCCAGCAGCCAAGGGACTAGCGGGAGTATCGACGAGCAGTACTTC
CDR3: CASSQGTSGSIDEQYF

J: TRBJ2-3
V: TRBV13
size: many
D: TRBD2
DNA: TGTGCCAGCGGGACTAGCGGGGGCTCGACAGATACGCAGTATTTT
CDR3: CASGTSGGSTDTQYF

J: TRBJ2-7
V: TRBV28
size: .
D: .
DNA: TGTGCCAGCAGTTTATCTGTTCTTGATAGCGCAAGGATAGCCGAGCAGTACTTC
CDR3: CASSLSVLDSARIAEQYF

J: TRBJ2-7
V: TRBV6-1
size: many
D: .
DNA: TGTGCCAGCAACGTCGCGGGGTACGAGCAGTACTTC
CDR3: CASNVAGYEQYF

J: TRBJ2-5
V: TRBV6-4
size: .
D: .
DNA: TGTGCCAGCAGTGACTCGACCCCAGGTCCTAGGGAGACCCAGTACTTC
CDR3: CASSDSTPGPRETQYF

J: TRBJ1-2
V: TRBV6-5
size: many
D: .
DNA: TGTGCCAGCAGTTACGTGGACAGCTTTTATGGCTACACCTTC
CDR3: CASSYVDSFYGYTF

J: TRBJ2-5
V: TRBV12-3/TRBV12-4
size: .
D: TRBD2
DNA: TGTGCCAGCACCCGGGACTACTCCCGGGAGACCCAGTACTTC
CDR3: CASTRDYSRETQYF

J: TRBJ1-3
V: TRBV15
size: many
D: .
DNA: TGTGCCACCAGCAGAGATCGCCACTCTGGAAACACCATATATTTT
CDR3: CATSRDRHSGNTIYF

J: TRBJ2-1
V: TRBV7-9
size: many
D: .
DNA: TGTGCCAGCAGCGCGACCAGGCCAGGGATCAACAATGAGCAGTTCTTC
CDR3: CASSATRPGINNEQFF

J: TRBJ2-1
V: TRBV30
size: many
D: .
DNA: TGTGCCTGGAGTCAGGGGACCTACAATGAGCAGTTCTTC
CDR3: CAWSQGTYNEQFF

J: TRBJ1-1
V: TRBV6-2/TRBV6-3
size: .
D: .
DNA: TGTGCCAGCAGTAACGACTTACAGGGCGCGAACACTGAAGCTTTCTTT
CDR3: CASSNDLQGANTEAFF

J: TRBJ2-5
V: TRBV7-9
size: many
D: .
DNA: TGTGCCAGCAGCTTAGTGAATCAAGAGACCCAGTACTTC
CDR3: CASSLVNQETQYF

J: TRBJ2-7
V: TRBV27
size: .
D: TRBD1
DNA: TGTGCCAGCAGTTACGCGGGACAGGTCTACGAGCAGTACTTC
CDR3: CASSYAGQVYEQYF

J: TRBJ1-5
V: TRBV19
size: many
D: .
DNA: TGTGCCAGTAGTATAGGGACTTTGACGCCCCAGCATTTT
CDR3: CASSIGTLTPQHF

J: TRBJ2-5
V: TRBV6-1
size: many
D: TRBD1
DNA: TGTGCCAGCAGGAAGACAGGGGGAGAACAAGAGACCCAGTACTTC
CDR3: CASRKTGGEQETQYF

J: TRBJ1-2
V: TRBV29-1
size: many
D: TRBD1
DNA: TGCAGCGTTTCGTTACAGGGGGCCGGCTACACCTTC
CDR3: CSVSLQGAGYTF